Listed below are T cell receptor beta chains from one sample, sequenced in a study of blood T cell repertoires in COVID-19. Profiling relied on immunoSEQ multiplex PCR, and the TCRdb table lists in-frame clones only, not all of them. The data show more than 200,000 clones, 80% to 90% seen once. Sequences were obtained from peripheral blood. The receptors originated from a woman older than 75 with acute or convalescent COVID-19. Each CDR3 is given without its conserved first and last residue. The order of the fields is J gene, V gene, CDR3 protein.

j_gene: TRBJ2-7; v_gene: TRBV6-2/TRBV6-3; CDR3aa: ASSSRRARNSYEQY
j_gene: TRBJ2-3; v_gene: TRBV5-1; CDR3aa: ASSRQGVTDTQY
j_gene: TRBJ2-6; v_gene: TRBV25-1; CDR3aa: ASSELGQGRSGANVLT
j_gene: TRBJ2-7; v_gene: TRBV2; CDR3aa: ASGKREGPSEQY
j_gene: TRBJ1-5; v_gene: TRBV6-2/TRBV6-3; CDR3aa: ASSSGGTGGHQPQH
j_gene: TRBJ1-2; v_gene: TRBV29-1; CDR3aa: SARTGDSRYGYT
j_gene: TRBJ1-2; v_gene: TRBV11-2; CDR3aa: ASSSLQGDSHYGYT
j_gene: TRBJ1-4; v_gene: TRBV7-9; CDR3aa: ASSLAPGTGGPGEKLF
j_gene: TRBJ2-1; v_gene: TRBV7-3; CDR3aa: ASSSRTGSDEQF
j_gene: TRBJ2-7; v_gene: TRBV7-9; CDR3aa: ASSLTSGEQY
j_gene: TRBJ2-2; v_gene: TRBV4-2; CDR3aa: ASSQDTGSKAGELF
j_gene: TRBJ2-1; v_gene: TRBV10-3; CDR3aa: AISPHLGSSYNEQF
j_gene: TRBJ1-5; v_gene: TRBV7-6; CDR3aa: ASSLRAGDQPQH
j_gene: TRBJ2-1; v_gene: TRBV5-1; CDR3aa: ASRPGTETYNEQF
j_gene: TRBJ1-5; v_gene: TRBV28; CDR3aa: ASSLDLGGESNQPQH
j_gene: TRBJ1-1; v_gene: TRBV9; CDR3aa: ASSVVPDRDTEAF
j_gene: TRBJ2-7; v_gene: TRBV6-2/TRBV6-3; CDR3aa: ASSYSKYEQY
j_gene: TRBJ2-5; v_gene: TRBV3-1/TRBV3-2; CDR3aa: ASSQDGSRQETQY
j_gene: TRBJ1-2; v_gene: TRBV5-1; CDR3aa: ASSDTGENYGYT
j_gene: TRBJ1-5; v_gene: TRBV6-5; CDR3aa: ASRRDSYSNQPQH
j_gene: TRBJ1-2; v_gene: TRBV27; CDR3aa: ASSLSEGVGGYT
j_gene: TRBJ2-7; v_gene: TRBV5-1; CDR3aa: ASSPMGDLQAGEQY
j_gene: TRBJ1-4; v_gene: TRBV28; CDR3aa: ASSGGSGQGNEKLF
j_gene: TRBJ2-7; v_gene: TRBV3-1/TRBV3-2; CDR3aa: ASSRRQGADEQY
j_gene: TRBJ1-3; v_gene: TRBV18; CDR3aa: ASSPGQSSGNTIY
j_gene: TRBJ2-5; v_gene: TRBV5-4; CDR3aa: ASSPGTSGTEETQY
j_gene: TRBJ2-5; v_gene: TRBV5-6; CDR3aa: ASSWGGVRETQY
j_gene: TRBJ1-1; v_gene: TRBV6-1; CDR3aa: ATTGTAIIEAF
j_gene: TRBJ2-2; v_gene: TRBV19; CDR3aa: ASSTLGQPLIVGELF
j_gene: TRBJ2-1; v_gene: TRBV6-6; CDR3aa: ASRRGLADNEQF
j_gene: TRBJ2-7; v_gene: TRBV27; CDR3aa: ASSQDRGYYEQY
j_gene: TRBJ1-2; v_gene: TRBV6-5; CDR3aa: ASSLRGQVDYGYT
j_gene: TRBJ2-3; v_gene: TRBV11-2; CDR3aa: ASSAHSGSSTQY
j_gene: TRBJ1-3; v_gene: TRBV6-2/TRBV6-3; CDR3aa: ASSYLWRISGNTIY
j_gene: TRBJ1-4; v_gene: TRBV28; CDR3aa: ASSPPGQGNEKLF
j_gene: TRBJ2-1; v_gene: TRBV29-1; CDR3aa: SVGLADYNEQF
j_gene: TRBJ1-5; v_gene: TRBV4-3; CDR3aa: ASSQGRVSNQPQH
j_gene: TRBJ2-2; v_gene: TRBV3-1/TRBV3-2; CDR3aa: ASSQEGSSGRIGTGELF
j_gene: TRBJ1-5; v_gene: TRBV30; CDR3aa: AFGTGAAEQH
j_gene: TRBJ1-1; v_gene: TRBV27; CDR3aa: ASTPRSNTEAF
j_gene: TRBJ1-1; v_gene: TRBV30; CDR3aa: AWARSNTEAF